This T cell receptor beta chain was sequenced for a study of T cell responses to AZD1222 COVID-19 vaccine. Study results and limitations: Spike-wide coverage was observed for vaccine-associated CD4 TCRs, with dominant responses at 160-218 and 743-854. White British donors predominated, females outnumbered males, and clonal diversity was possibly underestimated.

Points on this clone: What it recognizes is unknown.

The CDR3 spans 15 residues. Trimming removed 4 bases from V and 4 bases from J, with 16 bases in between. Germline assignment: CDR1 SGHNT and CDR2 YYREEE (reference sequence). Here immunoSEQ multiplex PCR was the method, and the copy in TCRdb shows in-frame clones only, minus some. The data contain 150,000 or so clones, over 80% of them seen just once; the ten biggest clones take up roughly 3.8%. The sample in question was peripheral blood, obtained 28 days after the second AZD1222 dose. The clonotype comes from an adult who received the AZD1222 COVID-19 vaccine. The chain has TRBV5-4 and TRBJ2-3; TRBD2 might be the D (6 bases). CDR3 region: CASSRGASESDTQYF. CDR3 in DNA: TGTGCCAGCAGCCGAGGGGCTAGCGAGTCAGATACGCAGTATTTT.